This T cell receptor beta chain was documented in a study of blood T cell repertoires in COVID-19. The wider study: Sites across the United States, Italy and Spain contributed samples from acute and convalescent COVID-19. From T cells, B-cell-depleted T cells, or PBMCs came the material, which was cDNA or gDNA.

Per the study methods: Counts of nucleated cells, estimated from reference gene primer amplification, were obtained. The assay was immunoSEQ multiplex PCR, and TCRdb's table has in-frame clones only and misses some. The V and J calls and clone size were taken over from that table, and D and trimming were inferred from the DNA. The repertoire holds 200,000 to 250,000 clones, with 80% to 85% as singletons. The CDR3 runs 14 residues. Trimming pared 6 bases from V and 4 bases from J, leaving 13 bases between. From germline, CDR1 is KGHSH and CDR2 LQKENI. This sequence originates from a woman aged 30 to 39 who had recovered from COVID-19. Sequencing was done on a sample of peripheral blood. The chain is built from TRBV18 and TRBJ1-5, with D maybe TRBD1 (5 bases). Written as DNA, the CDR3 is TGTGCCAGCTCCGAACAGGAATTTAATCAGCCCCAGCATTTT. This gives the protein CASSEQEFNQPQHF.